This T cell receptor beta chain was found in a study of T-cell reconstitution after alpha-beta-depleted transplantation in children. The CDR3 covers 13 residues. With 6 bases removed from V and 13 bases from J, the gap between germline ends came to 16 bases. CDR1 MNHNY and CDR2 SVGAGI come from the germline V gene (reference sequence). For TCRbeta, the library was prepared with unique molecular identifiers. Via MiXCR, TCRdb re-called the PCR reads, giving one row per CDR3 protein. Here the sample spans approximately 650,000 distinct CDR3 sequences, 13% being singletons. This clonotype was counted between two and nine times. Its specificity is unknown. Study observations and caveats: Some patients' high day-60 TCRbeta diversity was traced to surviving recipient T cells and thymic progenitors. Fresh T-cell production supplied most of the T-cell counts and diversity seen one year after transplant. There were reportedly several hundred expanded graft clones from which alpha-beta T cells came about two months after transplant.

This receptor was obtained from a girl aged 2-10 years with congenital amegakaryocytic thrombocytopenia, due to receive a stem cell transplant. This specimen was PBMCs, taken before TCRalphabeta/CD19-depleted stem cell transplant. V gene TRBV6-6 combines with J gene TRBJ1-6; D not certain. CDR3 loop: CASSPGPVSPLHF. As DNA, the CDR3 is TGTGCCAGCAGCCCAGGTCCCGTATCCCCCCTCCACTTT.